In this sample, the clone carrying this TCR beta chain turned up once. Trimming removed 2 bases at V and 3 bases at J, with 7 bases between. In germline, CDR1 is KGHSH, CDR2 LQKENI. CDR3 length: 13 residues. The sample originates from a study of cytomegalovirus exposure and HLA in healthy donors. TCRdb's table, derived via immunoSEQ multiplex PCR, lists solely in-frame clones and lacks some. The sample has 75,000 to 90,000 clones; 90% to 95% are singletons. The genes are TRBV18 and TRBJ2-5; D remains unclear. The sequenced sample was PBMCs. The receptor was derived from a woman aged 18-29 years in good health and CMV-seronegative. The CDR3 coding sequence is TGTGCCAGCTCACCAGGTAGTAAAGAGACCCAGTACTTC. Protein: CASSPGSKETQYF.